This entry describes one T cell receptor beta chain. This entry comes from a study of blood T cell repertoires in COVID-19. Study as a whole: The origin of the acute and convalescent COVID-19 samples was the United States, Italy and Spain. From T cells, B-cell-depleted T cells, or PBMCs came the material, which was cDNA or gDNA.

Original methodology: Counts of nucleated cells, estimated from reference gene primer amplification, were obtained. Clones were sequenced by immunoSEQ multiplex PCR, and TCRdb holds only the in-frame ones, with some missing. The V and J calls and the clone size are those of that table, but D and trimming were determined from the DNA. The data show about 34,000 clones, over 90% seen once. V was clipped by 4 bases and J by 1 base, with 12 bases between them. This CDR3 contains 14 residues. Germline lookup yields CDR1 SGHRS and CDR2 YFSETQ. The sequence derives from a human donor in a cohort sampled during active COVID-19. The chain uses TRBV5-1 and TRBJ2-7, with a possible D match to TRBD1 (6 bases). Specimen: peripheral blood. The CDR3 DNA sequence: TGCGCCAGCAGCCTACTCGACAGGTCCTACGAGCAGTACTTC. Protein product: CASSLLDRSYEQYF.